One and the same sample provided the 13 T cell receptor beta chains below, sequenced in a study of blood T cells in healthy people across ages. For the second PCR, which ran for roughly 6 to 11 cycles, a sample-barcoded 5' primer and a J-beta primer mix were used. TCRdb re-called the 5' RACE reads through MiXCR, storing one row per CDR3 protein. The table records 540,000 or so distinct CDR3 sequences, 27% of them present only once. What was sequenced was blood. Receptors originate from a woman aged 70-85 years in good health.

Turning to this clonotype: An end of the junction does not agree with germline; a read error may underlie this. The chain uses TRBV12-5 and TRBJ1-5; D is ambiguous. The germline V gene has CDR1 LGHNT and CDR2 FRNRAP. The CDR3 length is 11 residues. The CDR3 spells CASGNGPTVSF. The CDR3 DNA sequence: TGTGCTAGTGGTAACGGACCCACCGTCAGTTTT.

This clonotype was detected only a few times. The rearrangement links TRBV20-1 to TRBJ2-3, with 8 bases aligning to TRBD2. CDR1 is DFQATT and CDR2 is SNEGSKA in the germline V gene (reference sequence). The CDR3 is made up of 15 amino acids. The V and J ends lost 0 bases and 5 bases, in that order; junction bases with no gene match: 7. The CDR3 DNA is TGCAGTGCTAGAGATTCGGGGGGGCCAGGAGATACGCAGTATTTT. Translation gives CSARDSGGPGDTQYF.

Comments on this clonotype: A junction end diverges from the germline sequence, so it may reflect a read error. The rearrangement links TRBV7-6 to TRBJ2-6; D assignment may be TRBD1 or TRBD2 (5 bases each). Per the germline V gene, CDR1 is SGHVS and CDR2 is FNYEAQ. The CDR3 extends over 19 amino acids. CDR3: CASRSGAGLASSGANVLTF. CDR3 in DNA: TGTGCCAGCAGATCCGGGGCGGGCTTGGCAAGCTCTGGGGCCAACGTCCTGACCTTC.

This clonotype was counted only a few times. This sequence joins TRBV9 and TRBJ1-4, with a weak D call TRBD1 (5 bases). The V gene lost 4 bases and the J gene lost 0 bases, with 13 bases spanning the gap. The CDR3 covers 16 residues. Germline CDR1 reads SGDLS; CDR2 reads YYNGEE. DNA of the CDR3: TGTGCCAGCAGCACATCAGGGCGGGCAACTAATGAAAAACTGTTTTTT. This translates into CASSTSGRATNEKLFF. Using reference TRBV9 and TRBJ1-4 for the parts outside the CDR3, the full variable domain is DSGVTQTPKHLITATGQRVTLRCSPRSGDLSVYWYQQSLDQGLQFLIQYYNGEERAKGNILERFSAQQFPDLHSELNLSSLELGDSALYFCASSTSGRATNEKLFFGSGTQLSVL.

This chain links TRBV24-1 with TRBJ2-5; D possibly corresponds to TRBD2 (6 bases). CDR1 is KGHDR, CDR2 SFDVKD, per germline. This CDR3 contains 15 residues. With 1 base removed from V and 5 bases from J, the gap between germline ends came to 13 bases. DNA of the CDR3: TGTGCCACCAGTGATTTTGGGGCAGGGAGGGAGACCCAGTACTTC. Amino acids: CATSDFGAGRETQYF.

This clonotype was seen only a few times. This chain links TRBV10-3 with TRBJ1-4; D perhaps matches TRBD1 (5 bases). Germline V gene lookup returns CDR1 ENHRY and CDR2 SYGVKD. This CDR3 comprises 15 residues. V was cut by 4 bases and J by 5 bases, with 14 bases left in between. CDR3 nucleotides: TGTGCCATCAGTGGAAAGGAGGGGTCCAATGAAAAACTGTTTTTT. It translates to CAISGKEGSNEKLFF.

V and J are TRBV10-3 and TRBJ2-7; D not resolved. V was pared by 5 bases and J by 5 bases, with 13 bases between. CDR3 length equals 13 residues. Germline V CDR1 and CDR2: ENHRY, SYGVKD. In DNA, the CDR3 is TGTGCCATCAGTCAAGACCCTGGAAACGAGCAGTACTTC. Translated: CAISQDPGNEQYF.

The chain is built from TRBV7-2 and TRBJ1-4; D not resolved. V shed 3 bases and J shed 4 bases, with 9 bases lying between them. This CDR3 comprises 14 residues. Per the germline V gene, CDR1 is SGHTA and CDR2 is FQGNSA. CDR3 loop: CASSFGFINEKLFF. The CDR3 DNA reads TGTGCCAGCAGCTTTGGGTTTATTAATGAAAAACTGTTTTTT.

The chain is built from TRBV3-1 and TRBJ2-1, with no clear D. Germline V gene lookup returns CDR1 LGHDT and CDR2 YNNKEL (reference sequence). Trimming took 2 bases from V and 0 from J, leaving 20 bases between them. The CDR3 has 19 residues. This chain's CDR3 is CASSQKRRPVSSSYNEQFF. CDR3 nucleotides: TGTGCCAGCAGCCAAAAAAGAAGGCCGGTCTCCAGCTCCTACAATGAGCAGTTCTTC.

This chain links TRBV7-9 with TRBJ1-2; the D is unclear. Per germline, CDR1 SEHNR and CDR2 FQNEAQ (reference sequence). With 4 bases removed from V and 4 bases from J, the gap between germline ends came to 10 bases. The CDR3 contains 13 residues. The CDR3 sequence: CASSSSPVYGYTF. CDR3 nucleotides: TGTGCCAGCAGCTCCAGCCCAGTCTATGGCTACACCTTC.

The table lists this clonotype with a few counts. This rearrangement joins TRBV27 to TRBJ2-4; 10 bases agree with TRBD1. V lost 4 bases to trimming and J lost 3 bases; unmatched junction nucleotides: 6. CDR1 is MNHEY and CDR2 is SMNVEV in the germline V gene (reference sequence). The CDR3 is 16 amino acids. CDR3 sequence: CASSSPGQGFKNIQYF. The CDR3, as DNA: TGTGCCAGCAGTTCCCCGGGACAGGGGTTCAAAAACATTCAGTACTTC.

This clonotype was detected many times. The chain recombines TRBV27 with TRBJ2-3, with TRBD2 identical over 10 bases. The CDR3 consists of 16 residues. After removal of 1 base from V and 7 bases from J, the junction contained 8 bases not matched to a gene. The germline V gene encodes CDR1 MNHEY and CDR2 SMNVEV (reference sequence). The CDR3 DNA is TGTGCCAGCAGTTTATGGGGGACTAGCGAGAGTAATACGCAGTATTTT. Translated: CASSLWGTSESNTQYF.

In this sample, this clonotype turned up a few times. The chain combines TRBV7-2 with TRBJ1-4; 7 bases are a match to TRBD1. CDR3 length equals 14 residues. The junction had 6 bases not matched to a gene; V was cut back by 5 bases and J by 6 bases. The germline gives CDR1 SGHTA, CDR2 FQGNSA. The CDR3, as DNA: TGTGCCAGCAGCCCGGGACAGCCTTATGAAAAACTGTTTTTT. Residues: CASSPGQPYEKLFF.